This is a list of T cell receptor beta chains from one sample in a study of regulatory T cells in long-lasting Graves disease. TCRdb processed the multiplex PCR reads anew with MiXCR; each CDR3 protein has one entry. This repertoire shows hundreds of thousands of distinct CDR3 sequences, about 14% found once; its top ten account for roughly a tenth. The data were also submitted as part of a second study, on T cells in Graves' hyperthyroidism and ophthalmopathy.

The sample here was peripheral blood mononuclear cells (PBMCs), taken at new diagnosis, from a patient treated with antithyroid drugs. The receptors originated from a man aged 25 to 45 with Graves disease. Each CDR3 is given with its conserved first and last residue. The D gene is left open where the match is weak. The size of a clone is reported for some rows only, either as once, few or many, or as a class for expanded clones.

D	V	J	size	DNA	CDR3
TRBD2	TRBV2	TRBJ2-3	-	TGTGCCAGCAGCCAGACTAGCGGTTACACAGATACGCAGTATTTT	CASSQTSGYTDTQYF
-	TRBV27	TRBJ2-5	many	TGTGCCAGCAGTTTATCGGCGGGCCAGTACCAAGAGACCCAGTACTTC	CASSLSAGQYQETQYF
TRBD2	TRBV6-1	TRBJ2-3	many	TGTGCCAGCAGCGGACTAGCGGGAGCCACAGATACGCAGTATTTT	CASSGLAGATDTQYF
TRBD2	TRBV9	TRBJ2-7	-	TGTGCCAGCAGCTCCCGACTAGCGGACCCTAGGGAGCAGTACTTC	CASSSRLADPREQYF
TRBD2	TRBV28	TRBJ2-1	many	TGTGCCAGCAGCTACCTAGCGGCCTACTACAATGAGCAGTTCTTC	CASSYLAAYYNEQFF
TRBD2	TRBV10-3	TRBJ2-2	-	TGTGCCATCAGTGAGGGAGCGGGAGACGCGACCGGGGAGCTGTTTTTT	CAISEGAGDATGELFF
TRBD1	TRBV12-5	TRBJ2-7	many	TGTGCTAGTGGTTTACAGGGGGCTTACGAGCAGTACTTC	CASGLQGAYEQYF
-	TRBV7-2	TRBJ2-7	few	TGTGCCAGCAGCTTAGTTCCAGGGAGGCACGAGCAGTACTTC	CASSLVPGRHEQYF
TRBD1	TRBV27	TRBJ2-7	many	TGTGCCAGTTCTGGGGGACAGTTCGAGCAGTACTTC	CASSGGQFEQYF
TRBD2	TRBV27	TRBJ2-3	many	TGTGCCAGCAGTTTTGGCGGGGGGCTCACAGATACGCAGTATTTT	CASSFGGGLTDTQYF
TRBD1	TRBV5-6	TRBJ1-4	-	TGTGCCAGCAGCTTGGCCAGGGGGCAGTTGACGGATGAAAAACTGTTTTTT	CASSLARGQLTDEKLFF
-	TRBV29-1	TRBJ1-1	many	TGCAGCGTTGATCAGGGGCCGGCGGATCATGAAGCTTTCTTT	CSVDQGPADHEAFF
TRBD1	TRBV27	TRBJ2-7	few	TGTGCCAGCAGGAACCCGGGACAGGGGGTTCTCGAGCAGTACTTC	CASRNPGQGVLEQYF
-	TRBV12-3/TRBV12-4	TRBJ1-3	few	TGTGCCAGCGCCCCCTCTGGAAACACCATATATTTT	CASAPSGNTIYF
TRBD2	TRBV27	TRBJ2-1	many	TGTGCCAGCAGTTTAGCTAGCGGCTACAATGAGCAGTTCTTC	CASSLASGYNEQFF
-	TRBV15	TRBJ2-7	-	TGTGCCACCAGCCGAGGGGCCCAAGGATCCTACGAGCAGTACTTC	CATSRGAQGSYEQYF
-	TRBV9	TRBJ2-7	-	TGTGCCAGCAGCCCCGAAGGGGACCTCTCCTACGAGCAGTACTTC	CASSPEGDLSYEQYF
-	TRBV6-1	TRBJ2-3	many	TGTGCCAGCAGCGGGAGCGCGGATACGCAGTATTTT	CASSGSADTQYF
TRBD2	TRBV9	TRBJ2-7	many	TGTGCCAGCAGCCTAAGCGGGAAGGGCCTCTACGAGCAGTACTTC	CASSLSGKGLYEQYF
TRBD2	TRBV20-1	TRBJ2-7	medium-sized	TGCAGTGCTACGGCTACTAGCGGGAGGCCCTACGAGCAGTACTTC	CSATATSGRPYEQYF
-	TRBV7-7	TRBJ2-2	-	TGTGCCAGCAGCAGGGGACCGGTGGCGACGGCCACCGGGGAGCTGTTTTTT	CASSRGPVATATGELFF
TRBD1	TRBV30	TRBJ1-1	many	TGTGCCTGGAGGGAGACGGGACAGGGGTTCCCTGAAGCTTTCTTT	CAWRETGQGFPEAFF
TRBD1	TRBV5-6	TRBJ2-4	few	TGTGCCAGCAGCTCGACAGGGGTTTTTGACATTCAGTACTTC	CASSSTGVFDIQYF
-	TRBV29-1	TRBJ2-3	few	TGCAGCGTTCGAGCGGAAGCTTCTAGCACAGATACGCAGTATTTT	CSVRAEASSTDTQYF
-	TRBV19	TRBJ1-4	many	TGTGCCAGTAGTATGTTTGACGGCCTAAATGAAAAACTGTTTTTT	CASSMFDGLNEKLFF
TRBD2	TRBV7-2	TRBJ2-7	few	TGTGCCAGCAGCGGAGGACTAGCCCGATCCTACGAGCAGTACTTC	CASSGGLARSYEQYF
-	TRBV18	TRBJ2-1	many	TGTGCCAGCTCACCCGAGACTAACTACAATGAGCAGTTCTTC	CASSPETNYNEQFF
-	TRBV6-1	TRBJ1-2	many	TGTGCCAGCACCCTAAGAGAGGGAGGCTATGGCTACACCTTC	CASTLREGGYGYTF
TRBD2	TRBV14	TRBJ2-7	-	TGTGCCAGCAGCCATCCCCAAGGCCGGACTAGCGGATTAACAGTCTCCTACGAGCAGTACTTC	CASSHPQGRTSGLTVSYEQYF
-	TRBV9	TRBJ1-5	many	TGTGCCAGCAGCCCATCCCTGTGGGGAGATCAGCCCCAGCATTTT	CASSPSLWGDQPQHF
-	TRBV5-5	TRBJ2-7	-	TGTGCCAGCAGCTTGGGGGGGGCGGAGTACGAGCAGTACTTC	CASSLGGAEYEQYF
-	TRBV10-3	TRBJ1-5	many	TGTGCCATCAGTGGTGTGCCCGGGCTTCAGCCCCAGCATTTT	CAISGVPGLQPQHF
-	TRBV29-1	TRBJ1-1	few	TGCAGCTTCGAGGGGGAGCTAAACACTGAAGCTTTCTTT	CSFEGELNTEAFF
TRBD1	TRBV28	TRBJ1-2	many	TGTGCCATCGGGACAGGCCAGTATGGCTACACCTTC	CAIGTGQYGYTF
TRBD1	TRBV7-6	TRBJ2-7	-	TGTGCCAGCAGCTTTCCTCCCTCAGGGGGCTCCTACGAGCAGTACTTC	CASSFPPSGGSYEQYF
-	TRBV11-2	TRBJ2-7	many	TGTGCCAGCAGCTTACGGTCAGGGTACGAGCAGTACTTC	CASSLRSGYEQYF
-	TRBV20-1	TRBJ1-2	many	TGCAGTTTTAGAGGCCGGAGGAGCTATGGCTACACCTTC	CSFRGRRSYGYTF
TRBD1	TRBV5-5	TRBJ2-3	many	TGTGCCAGCAGCAAAGGACAGGTGACGGGTACGCAGTATTTT	CASSKGQVTGTQYF
TRBD1	TRBV20-1	TRBJ1-3	many	TGCAGTGCTAGCGACAGGGGAGAGCCTGGAAACACCATATATTTT	CSASDRGEPGNTIYF
TRBD2	TRBV12-3/TRBV12-4	TRBJ2-3	-	TGTGCCAGCAGCTCCGGGACTAGCGGACTCACAGATACGCAGTATTTT	CASSSGTSGLTDTQYF
-	TRBV29-1	TRBJ1-2	-	TGCAGCGCGGGGAACGGGGGATGGTATGCCCACACCTTC	CSAGNGGWYAHTF
-	TRBV28	TRBJ2-7	many	TGTGCCAGCAGTTTAGCGGGGACCACGAGGGAGCAGTACTTC	CASSLAGTTREQYF
-	TRBV9	TRBJ2-1	-	TGTGCCAGCAGCGACAAACTACGGGGCTCCTACAATGAGCAGTTCTTC	CASSDKLRGSYNEQFF
-	TRBV3-1	TRBJ2-5	many	TGTGCCAGCAGCCAAGATAGTGAGACCCAGTACTTC	CASSQDSETQYF
TRBD1	TRBV29-1	TRBJ2-1	-	TGCAGCGTCTCGGACAGGGCCCTACTCAACTATGAGCAGTTCTTC	CSVSDRALLNYEQFF
-	TRBV4-1	TRBJ2-5	-	TGCGCCAGCAGCCAAGGACGCTCAGAGACCCAGTACTTC	CASSQGRSETQYF
-	TRBV7-9	TRBJ2-2	once	TGTGCCAGCAGCCTAACTCTGGACGGGGAGCTGTTTTTT	CASSLTLDGELFF
-	TRBV29-1	TRBJ1-1	few	TGCACCCCCCTCGGAGGGGGAAATGGGAACACTGAAGCTTTCTTT	CTPLGGGNGNTEAFF
-	TRBV11-2	TRBJ1-1	-	TGTGCCAGCAGCCCTGGGCACAGGGAGGCTGAAGCTTTCTTT	CASSPGHREAEAFF
TRBD1	TRBV28	TRBJ1-5	many	TGTGCCAGCAGGGGATTCGGGACAGGGGGTCAGCCCCAGCATTTT	CASRGFGTGGQPQHF
-	TRBV6-1	TRBJ2-3	many	TGTGCCAGCAAAACGGCAGTCAGAAGCACAGATACGCAGTATTTT	CASKTAVRSTDTQYF